This T cell receptor beta chain derives from a study of T cell changes during pregnancy in multiple sclerosis. The V end was cut by 5 bases, the J end by 5 bases, with 7 bases between. The germline V gene has CDR1 MNHEY and CDR2 SVGAGI. The CDR3 contains 12 residues. Assay used: immunoSEQ multiplex PCR; TCRdb lists only in-frame clones, some missing. The sample records some 93,000 clones, 85% to 95% being singletons. The chain combines TRBV6-5 with TRBJ2-1, with D possibly TRBD2 on 6 matching bases. This sequence was found in a female donor with multiple sclerosis, enrolled in a pregnancy study. Specimen: peripheral blood, collected after pregnancy. In DNA form, the CDR3 reads TGTGCCAGCAGTGAGCGGGACAATGAGCAGTTCTTC. This gives the protein CASSERDNEQFF.